These 7 T cell receptor beta chains share one sample of origin, sequenced in a study of blood T cell repertoires in COVID-19. Some clones are missing from TCRdb's copy, which holds only in-frame ones; the method was immunoSEQ multiplex PCR. Among about 14,000 clones listed, approximately 86% were seen once. The specimen sequenced was peripheral blood. These receptors all come from a human donor in a cohort sampled during active COVID-19.

The chain joins TRBV18 to TRBJ2-1, with 8 bases matching TRBD2. The germline V gene has CDR1 KGHSH and CDR2 LQKENI. V shed 6 bases, J shed 0 bases, and the junction held 4 bases outside the gene matches. The CDR3 runs 15 residues. CDR3 in amino acids: CASSPGTSSYNEQFF. The CDR3 nucleotides read TGTGCCAGCTCCCCCGGGACTAGCTCCTACAATGAGCAGTTCTTC.

In this sample, this clone turned up once. The chain combines TRBV2 with TRBJ1-1, with 7 bases fitting TRBD1. The V segment lost 6 bases and the J segment 4 bases; nucleotides outside the gene matches: 5. The CDR3 is made up of 13 amino acids. CDR1 is SNHLY and CDR2 is FYNNEI in the germline V gene. The CDR3 bases are TGTGCCAGCAGCATACAGGGGAGCACTGAAGCTTTCTTT. Amino acid sequence: CASSIQGSTEAFF.

In DNA, the CDR3 is TGTGCCAGCAGTGGAGGCCGACTCGATGCGTACTTC. Translated, it gives CASSGGRLDAYF. The chain joins TRBV2 to TRBJ2-7; D is uncertain. Trimming took off 4 bases at V and 12 bases at J, with 16 bases between the two ends. Per germline, CDR1 SNHLY and CDR2 FYNNEI. There are 12 residues in the CDR3.

V gene TRBV19 combines with J gene TRBJ2-5, with D perhaps TRBD1 (7 bases). Between the trimmed V and J ends, which lost 5 bases and 5 bases, there was a span of 21 bases. The germline V gene encodes CDR1 LNHDA and CDR2 SQIVND (reference sequence). This CDR3 region has 16 residues. CDR3 DNA: TGTGCCAGTAGTTCGCGGACAGGTCCAGGGAGGGAGACCCAGTACTTC. It yields the protein CASSSRTGPGRETQYF.

The chain recombines TRBV7-9 with TRBJ1-4, with a weak D call TRBD1 (5 bases). Trimming removed 1 base from V and 8 bases from J, with 8 bases in between. The CDR3 runs to 13 residues. The V gene's germline CDR1 is SEHNR and CDR2 FQNEAQ (reference sequence). Here the CDR3 DNA reads TGTGCCAGCAGCTTAGGGGAGGGGGAAAAACTGTTTTTT. This encodes CASSLGEGEKLFF.

CDR3: CAWSIPRLGANVLTF. CDR3 bases: TGTGCCTGGAGTATACCACGACTCGGGGCCAACGTCCTGACTTTC. This chain uses TRBV30 with TRBJ2-6; no definite D call. Deletions cut 2 bases from V and 4 bases from J, with 12 bases between. The CDR3 extends over 15 amino acids. CDR1 and CDR2 from the germline V gene are GTSNPN and SVGIG (reference sequence).

This chain links TRBV19 with TRBJ1-5; D might be TRBD1 (6 bases). The germline V gene encodes CDR1 LNHDA and CDR2 SQIVND (reference sequence). V gave up 10 bases and J gave up 4 bases, with 17 bases separating them. This CDR3 has 14 amino acids. CDR3 in DNA: TGTGCCACACGACCGTACAGGGAGAATCAGCCCCAGCATTTT. Translation: CATRPYRENQPQHF. Full variable domain (rest looked up from reference TRBV19 and TRBJ1-5): DGGITQSPKYLFRKEGQNVTLSCEQNLNHDAMYWYRQDPGQGLRLIYYSQIVNDFQKGDIAEGYSVSREKKESFPLTVTSAQKNPTAFYLCATRPYRENQPQHFGDGTRLSIL.